This T cell receptor (beta chain) was sequenced in a study of blood T cell repertoires in COVID-19. Study-wide context: The United States, Italy and Spain supplied acute and convalescent COVID-19 samples.

V was trimmed by 4 bases and J by 4 bases, leaving 14 bases between them. The CDR3 has 14 amino acids. Germline V gene sequence: CDR1 SGHNT, CDR2 YYREEE (reference sequence). Per the authors' pipeline: Counts of nucleated cells, estimated from reference gene primer amplification, were obtained. Libraries were prepared by immunoSEQ multiplex PCR; TCRdb keeps only in-frame clonotypes and omits some of them. D and trimming come from the DNA, and the V and J calls and clone size come from that table. Here the sample spans 200,000 or so clones, approximately 84% being singletons. The specimen sequenced was peripheral blood. The clonotype originates from a woman aged 60-70 years with acute or convalescent COVID-19. This chain links TRBV5-4 with TRBJ1-2; tentatively, D is TRBD1 (6 bases). CDR3 nucleotides: TGTGCCAGCAGCCCTGAACAGGGAATCTATGGCTACACCTTC. This gives the protein CASSPEQGIYGYTF.